These T cell receptor beta chains were read from a single sample in a study of blood T cell repertoires in COVID-19. The repertoire was sequenced with immunoSEQ multiplex PCR; TCRdb's copy has only in-frame clones and lacks some. This table has approximately 250,000 clones, approximately 83% appearing once. Specimen: peripheral blood. All receptors come from a human donor in a cohort sampled during active COVID-19. Both conserved end residues are part of each CDR3. The D gene is left open where the match is weak. Some rows have no size entry. The others give once, few or many, or a class for an expanded clone.

>TRBV6-4|TRBJ1-1|.|many
TGTGCCAGCAGTGACTCGAATAGGAACACTGAAGCTTTCTTT
CASSDSNRNTEAFF
>TRBV29-1|TRBJ1-4|.|.
TGCAGCGTTGATGCAGATGAAAAACTGTTTTTT
CSVDADEKLFF
>TRBV9|TRBJ2-3|TRBD1|.
TGTGCCAGCAGCCTGAGGACAGGGGGCGATACAGATACGCAGTATTTT
CASSLRTGGDTDTQYF
>TRBV10-3|TRBJ2-7|.|.
TGTGCCATCAGTGTGGGCAGGGCCTACGAGCAGTACTTC
CAISVGRAYEQYF
>TRBV4-1|TRBJ2-7|TRBD2|.
TGCGCCAGCAGCCAAGATCTGTCGCTAGCGGGAGGATACGAGCAGTACTTC
CASSQDLSLAGGYEQYF
>TRBV28|TRBJ1-1|.|.
TGTGCCAGCAGTTTATCGGGGGGCGCGTGGACTGAAGCTTTCTTT
CASSLSGGAWTEAFF
>TRBV27|TRBJ2-1|.|.
TGTGCCAGCAGTTTTACAGCCCGCTCCTACAATGAGCAGTTCTTC
CASSFTARSYNEQFF
>TRBV6-5|TRBJ1-6|.|.
TGTGCCAGCAGTTACGATGGCGGTAATTCACCCCTCCACTTT
CASSYDGGNSPLHF
>TRBV14|TRBJ2-1|.|.
TGTGCCAGCAGCCAAGTAAAACGGCGGGGTGGTAATGAGCAGTTCTTC
CASSQVKRRGGNEQFF
>TRBV11-3|TRBJ2-1|TRBD2|.
TGTGCCAGCAGCAGCCTGAGCGGGAGCGATGAGCAGTTCTTC
CASSSLSGSDEQFF
>TRBV7-6|TRBJ2-7|.|.
TGTGCCAGCAGCTCGACAGATTCCTACCCCCAGTACTTC
CASSSTDSYPQYF
>TRBV14|TRBJ2-5|TRBD2|.
TGTGCCAGCAGCCAAGAGGGCGGCAAGAAACGACTAGCGGGAGATGAGGAGACCCAGTACTTC
CASSQEGGKKRLAGDEETQYF
>TRBV6-5|TRBJ1-3|.|.
TGTGCCAGCAGTTACTCGGAGGACAGCCAGGTCCTATATTTT
CASSYSEDSQVLYF
>TRBV19|TRBJ1-5|.|.
TGTGCCAGTGGGGGGGATAGCAATCAGCCCCAGCATTTT
CASGGDSNQPQHF
>TRBV21-1|TRBJ2-5|.|.
TGTGCCAGCAGCAAATGCGTGCTGGAGCGGCCACAAGAGACCCAGTACTTC
CASSKCVLERPQETQYF
>TRBV6-5|TRBJ2-3|TRBD2|.
TGTGCCAGCAGCATTAGCGGGAGAACAGATACGCAGTATTTT
CASSISGRTDTQYF
>TRBV27|TRBJ2-7|.|few
TGTGCCAGCAGTCTTCAGGGACTCCCCGGACCCTACGAGCAGTACTTC
CASSLQGLPGPYEQYF
>TRBV9|TRBJ2-5|.|.
TGTGCCAGCAGCGTAGGGTCGCTAGGGACTGAGACCCAGTACTTC
CASSVGSLGTETQYF
>TRBV6-2/TRBV6-3|TRBJ2-7|.|.
TGTGCCAGCAGCCCCTCGACAACCTACGAGCAGTACTTC
CASSPSTTYEQYF
>TRBV5-4|TRBJ1-2|TRBD1|.
TGTGCCAGCAGCGAACAGGGGGTACACTATGGCTACACCTTC
CASSEQGVHYGYTF
>TRBV19|TRBJ1-1|TRBD1|.
TGTGCCAGTAGTAGAGGGACAGTTGAAGCTTTCTTT
CASSRGTVEAFF
>TRBV27|TRBJ2-7|TRBD1|.
TGTGCCAGCAGTCCGTCGGACAGGGTGGGAGAGCAGTACTTC
CASSPSDRVGEQYF
>TRBV4-2|TRBJ2-7|TRBD2|few
TGTGCCAGCAGCCAAGACACTAGCGGGAGGGCCGATTTATACGAGCAGTACTTC
CASSQDTSGRADLYEQYF
>TRBV5-4|TRBJ1-6|.|few
TGTGCCAGCAGCCCGGGACTCAATAATAATTCACCCCTCCACTTT
CASSPGLNNNSPLHF
>TRBV28|TRBJ1-5|TRBD1|.
TGTGCCAGCAATCGACAGGGTGGGGATCAGCCCCAGCATTTT
CASNRQGGDQPQHF
>TRBV18|TRBJ1-5|TRBD1|once
TGTGCCAGCTCACCTTTCACAGGGGGCCGAAATCAGCCCCAGCATTTT
CASSPFTGGRNQPQHF
>TRBV5-1|TRBJ2-7|TRBD2|.
TGCGCCAGCAGCTCCCGGGACTATCTCCCGACCGAGCAGTACTTC
CASSSRDYLPTEQYF
>TRBV19|TRBJ2-1|TRBD2|once
TGTGCCAGTAGTCCTTGGCGGGAGGGCTCAAATGAGCAGTTCTTC
CASSPWREGSNEQFF
>TRBV5-1|TRBJ1-1|.|.
TGCGCCAGCAGCTCCCGGGGGGGGGCAATGAACACTGAAGCTTTCTTT
CASSSRGGAMNTEAFF
>TRBV5-5|TRBJ2-1|TRBD2|.
TGTGCCAGCAGCTTGGCGGCGGGGGGGCTAGAGCAGTTCTTC
CASSLAAGGLEQFF
>TRBV19|TRBJ2-1|TRBD1|.
TGTGCCAGTAGCTCTACCTCGGACAGGGGTGTTGAGCAGTTCTTC
CASSSTSDRGVEQFF
>TRBV6-5|TRBJ2-7|TRBD2|.
TGTGCCAGCAGCAGCGGGACCCGGTACTTC
CASSSGTRYF
>TRBV19|TRBJ2-1|TRBD2|.
TGTGCCAGTAAGGGGCTCCAGGCGGGAGGCCCAGGGGATGAGCAGTTCTTC
CASKGLQAGGPGDEQFF
>TRBV20-1|TRBJ1-2|.|.
TGCAGTGCTAGTACAGGGCCCTATGGCTACACCTTC
CSASTGPYGYTF
>TRBV18|TRBJ1-1|.|.
TGTGCCAGCCCCAACCGGGAGAACACTGAAGCTTTCTTT
CASPNRENTEAFF
>TRBV10-3|TRBJ2-7|.|.
TGTGCCATCAGCCAAGTACAGACCTACGAGCAGTACTTC
CAISQVQTYEQYF
>TRBV3-1/TRBV3-2|TRBJ2-7|TRBD2|once
TGTGCCAGCAGCCTGAGTCGGACTAGCGAATACTACGAGCAGTACTTC
CASSLSRTSEYYEQYF